Below are 21 T cell receptor beta chains sequenced from a single sample in a study of shared clonotypes between healthy human individuals (dated by TCRdb to the early 2020s). For the CD8 naive samples, CD45RO-negative cells were positively selected for CCR7, yielding a CD45RA+CCR7+ population from which TemRA cells were excluded. Libraries were made using the immunoSEQ multiplex PCR assay. TCRdb stores this immuneACCESS table with in-frame sequences only. Part of the clones is absent; in the studies checked, under half of the shortfall reflects unresolved V genes, and no reason is known for the rest. The sample yields some 1,900,000 clones; about 95% were counted once. Of the sample, around 1% falls within the top ten clones. The sequencing sample was made of naive CD8+ T cells sorted from blood. The cell subset or site label on this specimen signifies: CD45RA+CCR7+. The receptor set was obtained from a man aged 18-30 years in good health.

J is TRBJ2-5 and V is TRBV7-9; D gene unclear. Trimming stripped 5 bases from V and 4 bases from J, with 11 bases between. CDR1 SEHNR and CDR2 FQNEAQ come from the germline V gene (reference sequence). The length of the CDR3 is 13 residues. The CDR3 nucleotides are TGTGCCAGCAGCGGGGAAATATTAGAGACCCAGTACTTC. Translating gives CASSGEILETQYF.

The rearrangement joins TRBV5-8 to TRBJ2-2; D is unresolved. With 0 bases removed from V and 1 base from J, the gap between germline ends came to 7 bases. The CDR3 runs 15 residues. CDR1 is SGHTS, CDR2 YDEGEE, per germline. The CDR3: CASSLEGGNTGELFF. CDR3 DNA sequence: TGTGCCAGCAGCTTGGAGGGCGGGAACACCGGGGAGCTGTTTTTT.

The rearrangement links TRBV7-3 to TRBJ1-2; 7 nucleotides align to TRBD1. The CDR3 is 17 residues long. Germline V lookup: CDR1 SGHTA, CDR2 FQGTGA. With V trimmed by 2 bases and J by 4 bases, 13 bases remained unmatched. CDR3 loop: CASSLGGGAGGGYGYTF. In DNA form, the CDR3 reads TGTGCCAGCAGCTTAGGAGGAGGGGCAGGGGGAGGCTATGGCTACACCTTC.

This rearrangement joins TRBV7-9 to TRBJ2-3; 7 bases fit TRBD1. The CDR3 has 16 residues. Germline V gene sequence: CDR1 SEHNR, CDR2 FQNEAQ (reference sequence). Unmatched junction bases numbered 10, after V lost 2 bases and J lost 5 bases. CDR3 sequence: CASSLSVRGPGDTQYF. CDR3 sequence (DNA): TGTGCCAGCAGCTTATCCGTTAGGGGGCCTGGAGATACGCAGTATTTT.

The rearrangement links TRBV6-4 to TRBJ1-1, with D possibly being TRBD1 (5 bases). CDR1 is MRHNA, CDR2 SNTAGT, per germline. Trimming shortened V by 2 bases and J by 0 bases, and 13 bases separated the two germline ends. CDR3 length: 16 residues. CDR3 sequence reads: CASSDEAGSMNTEAFF. As DNA, the CDR3 is TGTGCCAGCAGTGACGAGGCAGGGTCCATGAACACTGAAGCTTTCTTT.

The V call is TRBV15, the J call TRBJ2-1; 16 bases match TRBD2. Losses at the gene ends were 6 bases for V and 4 bases for J; bases not matched to a gene: 6. The CDR3 runs 17 residues. Germline V gene lookup returns CDR1 LNHNV and CDR2 YYDKDF (reference sequence). The CDR3 nucleotides read TGTGCCACCAGGGGACTAGCGGGGGGGTCTTCATACAATGAGCAGTTCTTC. Protein sequence: CATRGLAGGSSYNEQFF.

Here the CDR3 DNA reads TGCAGCGTTGAGGACAGGGAGTTCTATGGCTACACCTTC. This codes for CSVEDREFYGYTF. The rearrangement joins TRBV29-1 to TRBJ1-2, with 8 bases identical to TRBD1. Germline V gives CDR1 SQVTM, CDR2 ANQGSEA. The CDR3 sequence is 13 residues long. Trimming cost V 3 bases and J 4 bases; bases outside gene matches: 4.

V gene TRBV5-1 combines with J gene TRBJ2-3; 9 nucleotides match TRBD1. The ends lost 3 bases at V and 3 bases at J; junction bases unmatched: 14. The CDR3 has 18 residues. The V gene's germline CDR1 is SGHRS and CDR2 YFSETQ. The CDR3 nucleotides read TGCGCCAGCAGCTCCCCTTTTACCTCACAGGGGGCGACAGATACGCAGTATTTT. Translating gives CASSSPFTSQGATDTQYF.

Note on this clone: The sample carries other DNA sequences with the same CDR3. The V and J genes are TRBV4-3 and TRBJ2-7; tentatively, D is TRBD2 (6 bases). V lost 0 bases and J lost 2, with 11 bases in between. The CDR3 totals 15 residues. CDR1 and CDR2 from the germline V gene are LGHNA and YSLEER. CDR3 DNA sequence: TGCGCCAGCAGCCAAGACCAGGGAGGAACCTACGAGCAGTACTTC. It translates to CASSQDQGGTYEQYF.

The chain is built from TRBV30 and TRBJ1-2; 9 bases match TRBD1. Per germline, CDR1 GTSNPN and CDR2 SVGIG (reference sequence). The V gene end was trimmed by 4 bases and the J gene end by 6 bases; junction bases not matched to a gene: 6. The CDR3 extends over 13 amino acids. In DNA, the CDR3 is TGTGCCTGGACCCTAGACAGGGGGAATGGCTACACCTTC. It encodes CAWTLDRGNGYTF. Combining the CDR3 with reference TRBV30 and TRBJ1-2 gives the whole variable domain SQTIHQWPATLVQPVGSPLSLECTVEGTSNPNLYWYRQAAGRGLQLLFYSVGIGQISSEVPQNLSASRPQDRQFILSSKKLLLSDSGFYLCAWTLDRGNGYTFGSGTRLTVV.

This rearrangement joins TRBV7-2 to TRBJ2-7, with D unclear. Trimming took 0 bases from V and 0 from J, leaving 9 bases between them. The CDR3 contains 15 residues. Germline values: CDR1 SGHTA, CDR2 FQGNSA. DNA for the CDR3: TGTGCCAGCAGCTTAGCAGGGATTGACTCCTACGAGCAGTACTTC. Translated, it gives CASSLAGIDSYEQYF.

The chain employs TRBV19 and TRBJ2-4; 8 bases agree with TRBD2. The J segment lost 8 bases and the V segment lost 7 bases, leaving 19 bases of the junction unmatched. Germline CDR1 reads LNHDA; CDR2 reads SQIVND (reference sequence). This CDR3 has 17 amino acids. CDR3 amino acids: CASTNTGTRRFGDIQYF. CDR3 coding DNA: TGTGCCAGTACCAATACAGGGACTAGGAGGTTCGGTGACATTCAGTACTTC.

V is TRBV12-5 and J is TRBJ1-1, with D maybe TRBD1 (6 bases). CDR1 and CDR2 (germline): LGHNT, FRNRAP. The ends were cut back, 3 bases at V and 1 base at J, with 9 bases in the middle. The CDR3 is 14 residues long. The DNA for the CDR3 is TGTGCTAGTGGTTTTCAGGGGCCGAACACTGAAGCTTTCTTT. Amino acid sequence: CASGFQGPNTEAFF.

The CDR3 nucleotides read TGTGCCAGCAGTGACTTTGCAGGGCCCACAGATACGCAGTATTTT. It is translated as CASSDFAGPTDTQYF. The chain couples TRBV6-4 to TRBJ2-3; D perhaps matches TRBD1 (5 bases). Per the germline V gene, CDR1 is MRHNA and CDR2 is SNTAGT. Trimming left V 1 base short and J 2 bases short, with 10 bases between. This CDR3 is built from 15 residues.

The V call is TRBV27, the J call TRBJ1-2, with D perhaps matching TRBD1 (5 bases). This CDR3 has 14 residues. Trimming shortened V by 5 bases and J by 3 bases, and 13 bases separated the two germline ends. The germline V gene has CDR1 MNHEY and CDR2 SMNVEV (reference sequence). The CDR3 coding sequence is TGTGCCAGCAGTACTCACCGGGGGTACTATGGCTACACCTTC. Translation: CASSTHRGYYGYTF.

The CDR3 sequence: CASSLHREDHEQFF. CDR3 coding DNA: TGTGCCAGCAGTCTTCATCGGGAGGACCATGAGCAGTTCTTC. The chain is built from TRBV2 and TRBJ2-1; 7 positions match TRBD2. Trimming at V came to 5 bases and at J to 8 bases, leaving 9 bases not matched to a gene. This CDR3 is 14 amino acids long. The germline V gene encodes CDR1 SNHLY and CDR2 FYNNEI.

V usage is TRBV2 and J usage is TRBJ2-7; the match to TRBD2 covers 9 bases. Germline lookup yields CDR1 SNHLY and CDR2 FYNNEI. This CDR3 comprises 12 residues. With V trimmed by 11 bases and J by 7 bases, 9 bases remained unmatched. The CDR3 nucleotides are TGTGCCGCCGGGCGGGGGGGAGAGGAGCAGTACTTC. Translating gives CAAGRGGEEQYF.

The rearrangement joins TRBV6-5 to TRBJ2-7; TRBD1 matches 8 bases. CDR3 length: 13 residues. V lost 6 bases, J lost 5 bases, and 6 bases stayed unmatched. Germline CDR1 is MNHEY and CDR2 is SVGAGI. The CDR3 DNA reads TGTGCCAGCAGGGATCAGGGGGCGGACGAGCAGTACTTC. It specifies CASRDQGADEQYF.

A remark on this clone: This specimen includes other DNA sequences encoding the same CDR3. The chain is built from TRBV11-3 and TRBJ2-7; 9 nucleotides line up with TRBD1. CDR3 length equals 14 residues. Germline V gene lookup returns CDR1 SGHNT and CDR2 YENEEA. J lost 3 bases, V lost 5 bases, and 5 bases had no gene match. The CDR3 loop is CASSPRDRDYEQYF. The CDR3 DNA reads TGTGCCAGCAGCCCGCGGGACAGGGACTACGAGCAGTACTTC.

The chain carries TRBV7-2 and TRBJ1-2; no reliable D call. This CDR3 is 16 amino acids long. Per the germline V gene, CDR1 is SGHTA and CDR2 is FQGNSA. The ends were cut back, 2 bases at V and 0 bases at J, with 13 bases in the middle. The CDR3 loop reads CASSLPGSPSNYGYTF. The CDR3 nucleotides read TGTGCCAGCAGCTTACCGGGTTCCCCATCTAACTATGGCTACACCTTC.

The chain joins TRBV7-8 to TRBJ2-5, with D hard to call. Germline assignment: CDR1 SGHVS and CDR2 FQNEAQ. V shed 4 bases and J shed 5 bases, with 14 bases lying between them. CDR3 length: 14 residues. CDR3 bases: TGTGCCAGCAGCTCGGACCCCTTAGTGGAGACCCAGTACTTC. Its protein product is CASSSDPLVETQYF.